This TCR beta chain was obtained from a study of post-analysis software for immune sequencing data. Regarding this clonotype: Antigen specificity is unknown.

Study-level results: Roughly 5 TRBV segments, including TRBV5-6, TRBV5-1 and TRBV20-1, were more frequent in patients than controls.

The CDR3 covers 16 residues. Germline CDR1 PRHDT, CDR2 FYEKMQ (reference sequence). J was trimmed by 1 base and V by 3 bases; bases with no gene match: 6. Unique molecular identifiers had been added to the TCR beta cDNA libraries. One entry per CDR3 protein results from TCRdb running MiXCR on the PCR reads. The table has roughly 540,000 distinct CDR3 sequences, 34% seen once; the top ten hold 4.5% to 7.5%. Sequencing was done on a sample of blood. The source of this sequence is a girl under 18 with multiple sclerosis. V is TRBV13 and J is TRBJ2-3; the match to TRBD1 covers 8 bases. CDR3: CASSFAGGGGTDTQYF. The DNA of the CDR3 is TGTGCCAGCAGCTTCGCAGGGGGCGGGGGCACAGATACGCAGTATTTT.